This TCR beta chain was captured in a study of molecular identifiers for immune sequencing clone quantification. Study outcomes and limitations: The share of molecules held by clones above 20 RNA copies was over 97% in effector cells and under 1% in naive cells.

In regard to this clonotype: As yet, its antigen is unknown.

The germline CDR1 and CDR2 sequences are MNHEY and SMNVEV (reference sequence). Deletions cut 1 base from V and 6 bases from J, with 8 bases between. CDR3 size: 13 residues. Each CDR3 protein is one row after TCRdb ran MiXCR on the PCR reads. The repertoire has about 63,000 distinct CDR3 sequences, roughly a fifth of them found once; the top ten carry 1.4%. The chain employs TRBV27 and TRBJ2-3; D is ambiguous. The sequence derives from a human donor in good health. Some libraries in this study had Jurkat cell RNA spiked in. Sequencing used naive CD8+ T cells from blood, with Jurkat cell RNA spiked in. Indicated subset: FACS-sorted CD8+CD4-CCR7+CD45RA+ naive T cells. DNA for the CDR3: TGTGCCAGCAGTTTATACCACAAGGATACGCAGTATTTT. It translates to CASSLYHKDTQYF.